A selection of T cell receptor beta chains follows, all from one sample in a study of control samples from healthy donors and cancer patients. Sequencing was performed with immunoSEQ multiplex PCR; in TCRdb, only in-frame clones are kept and a portion is missing. The table records around 160,000 clones, roughly 93% of them present only once. Material: blood. These receptors all come from a man between 18 and 29 years old in good health. Each CDR3 is given without its conserved first and last residue. D genes are given only for firm matches.

TRBV3-1/TRBV3-2 TRBD2 ASSPHYGEGTQY
TRBV7-2 NA ASSFFPPGGNTIY
TRBV9 NA ASSVGSMAVKNEKLF
TRBV25-1 TRBD2 ASSGPRTSGGRGDTQY
TRBV19 NA ASTLSPRVNSPLH
TRBV19 NA ASSIAGGRFQPQH
TRBV30 NA AWSRGGDTEAF
TRBV30 NA AWTRGGTGNTIY
TRBV9 NA ASSGYRVNYGYT
TRBV6-5 TRBD2 ASNSGGNTGELF
TRBV4-3 NA ASSQDQGEENEQY
TRBV27 TRBD1 ASRDRTPTDTQY
TRBV13 TRBD1 ASSLSGGPTGELF
TRBV4-3 NA ASSQNPGPDEQY
TRBV4-1 NA ASSPEGGGQPQH
TRBV29-1 NA SVEDPGQTVH
TRBV7-9 TRBD1 ASSSYRGPQVITDTQY
TRBV18 NA ASSPGVTNTGELF
TRBV29-1 NA SVEGAGTNTGELF
TRBV28 NA ASSPAGLYGYT
TRBV5-6 TRBD1 ASSLLPGQGVYGYT
TRBV7-9 TRBD2 ASSPESPTSGHYEQY
TRBV12-3/TRBV12-4 TRBD1 ASSLGWTGQF
TRBV30 NA AWMGTIVRGYT
TRBV4-3 TRBD2 ASSQVYGTTYEQY
TRBV7-7 NA ASSPTTQTGELF
TRBV5-4 NA ASSLNTEAF
TRBV2 TRBD1 ASSDRDRANGNTIY
TRBV19 NA ASSEGEGYGYT
TRBV5-6 TRBD1 ASSSGTGPYEQY
TRBV3-1/TRBV3-2 TRBD2 ASSLPAGEAYNEQF
TRBV5-1 NA ARGAADTDTQY